This T cell receptor beta chain was recovered during a study of T cell responses to AZD1222 COVID-19 vaccine. Findings and caveats of the study: Spike-specific TCR breadth rose after two AZD1222 doses, and depth rose as well. White British ancestry dominated among donors, who included more females, and clonal diversity was possibly underestimated. At baseline, seropositivity was found in only a handful of AZD1222 recipients.

The CDR3 is 14 residues long. Trimming removed 3 bases from V and 0 bases from J, with 7 bases in between. CDR1 and CDR2 from the germline V gene are SGHNT and YYREEE (reference sequence). Clones were read by immunoSEQ multiplex PCR, and TCRdb kept only the in-frame ones, dropping some. Altogether around 160,000 clones are present, about 90% being singletons, with the ten largest covering more than 5.5%. For this clone: What it binds is unknown.

Sequenced here: peripheral blood, sampled on day 0 of AZD1222 vaccination. This chain links TRBV5-4 with TRBJ1-3; D is undetermined. The source of this sequence is an adult in good health. In DNA, the CDR3 is TGTGCCAGCAGCTCACGGGACTCTGGAAACACCATATATTTT. Its translation: CASSSRDSGNTIYF.